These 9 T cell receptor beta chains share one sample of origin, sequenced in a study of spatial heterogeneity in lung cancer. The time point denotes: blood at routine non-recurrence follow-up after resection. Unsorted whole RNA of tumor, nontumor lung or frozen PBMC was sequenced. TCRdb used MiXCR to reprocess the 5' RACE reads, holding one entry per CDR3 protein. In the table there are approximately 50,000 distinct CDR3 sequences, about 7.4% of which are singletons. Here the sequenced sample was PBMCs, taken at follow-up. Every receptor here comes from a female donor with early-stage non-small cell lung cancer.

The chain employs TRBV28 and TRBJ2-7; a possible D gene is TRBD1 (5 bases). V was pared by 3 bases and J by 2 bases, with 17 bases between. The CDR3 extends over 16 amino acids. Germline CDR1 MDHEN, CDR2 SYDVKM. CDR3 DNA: TGTGCCAGCAGTTTCGATGTTTGGACACCAACCTACGAGCAGTACTTC. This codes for CASSFDVWTPTYEQYF.

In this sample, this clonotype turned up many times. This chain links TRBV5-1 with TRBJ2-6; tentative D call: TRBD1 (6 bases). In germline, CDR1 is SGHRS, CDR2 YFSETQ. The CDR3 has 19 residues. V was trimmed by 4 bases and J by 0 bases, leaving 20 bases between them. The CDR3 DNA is TGCGCCAGCAGCCCCACCGTGGGCAGGGGCTACTCTGGGGCCAACGTCCTGACTTTC. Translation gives CASSPTVGRGYSGANVLTF.

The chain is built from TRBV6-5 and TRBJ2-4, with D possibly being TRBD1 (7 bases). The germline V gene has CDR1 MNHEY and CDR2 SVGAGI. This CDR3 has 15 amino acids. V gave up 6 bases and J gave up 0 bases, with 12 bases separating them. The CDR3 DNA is TGTGCCAGCAGCAGGGGGGTCCTAGCCAAAAACATTCAGTACTTC. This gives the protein CASSRGVLAKNIQYF.

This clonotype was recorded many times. CDR3 amino acids: CASSTRALNTGELFF. The CDR3 DNA follows: TGTGCCAGCAGTACCAGGGCCCTGAACACCGGGGAGCTGTTTTTT. The chain is built from TRBV7-9 and TRBJ2-2; TRBD1 is a possible D gene (5 bases). This CDR3 spans 15 amino acids. The germline gives CDR1 SEHNR, CDR2 FQNEAQ (reference sequence). The germline V and J ends were trimmed by 6 bases and 1 base, with 12 bases remaining between them.

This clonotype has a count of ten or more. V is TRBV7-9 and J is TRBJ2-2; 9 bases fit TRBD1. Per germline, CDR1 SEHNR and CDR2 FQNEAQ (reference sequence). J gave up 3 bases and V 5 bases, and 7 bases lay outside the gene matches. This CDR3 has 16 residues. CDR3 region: CASSRQGDYYTGELFF. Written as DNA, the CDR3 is TGTGCCAGCAGCCGACAGGGGGATTATTACACCGGGGAGCTGTTTTTT.

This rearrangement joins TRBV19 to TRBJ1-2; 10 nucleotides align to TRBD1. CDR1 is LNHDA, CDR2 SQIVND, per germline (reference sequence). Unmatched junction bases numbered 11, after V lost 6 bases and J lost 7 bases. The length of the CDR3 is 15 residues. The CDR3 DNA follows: TGTGCCAGTAGAGTACCCGGGACAGGGGTAGTTGGCTACACCTTC. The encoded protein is CASRVPGTGVVGYTF.

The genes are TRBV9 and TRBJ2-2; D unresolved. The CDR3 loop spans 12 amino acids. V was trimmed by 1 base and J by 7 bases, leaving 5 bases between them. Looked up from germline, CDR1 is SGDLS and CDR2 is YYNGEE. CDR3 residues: CASSVYGGELFF. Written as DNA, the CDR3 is TGTGCCAGCAGCGTATATGGCGGGGAGCTGTTTTTT.

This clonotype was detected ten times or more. CDR3 region: CASSPSGLQETQYF. The CDR3 DNA sequence: TGTGCCAGCAGCCCCAGCGGGCTCCAAGAGACCCAGTACTTC. The chain is built from TRBV7-3 and TRBJ2-5, with TRBD2 as a possible D gene (6 bases). CDR3 length: 14 amino acids. CDR1 and CDR2 (germline): SGHTA, FQGTGA. The V and J ends lost 5 bases and 1 base respectively, with 11 bases between them.

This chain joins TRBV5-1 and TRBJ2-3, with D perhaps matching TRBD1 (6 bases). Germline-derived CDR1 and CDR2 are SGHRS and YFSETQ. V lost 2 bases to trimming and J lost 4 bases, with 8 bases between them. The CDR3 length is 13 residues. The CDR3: CASSLQGADTQYF. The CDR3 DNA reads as TGCGCCAGCAGCTTACAGGGCGCAGATACGCAGTATTTT.